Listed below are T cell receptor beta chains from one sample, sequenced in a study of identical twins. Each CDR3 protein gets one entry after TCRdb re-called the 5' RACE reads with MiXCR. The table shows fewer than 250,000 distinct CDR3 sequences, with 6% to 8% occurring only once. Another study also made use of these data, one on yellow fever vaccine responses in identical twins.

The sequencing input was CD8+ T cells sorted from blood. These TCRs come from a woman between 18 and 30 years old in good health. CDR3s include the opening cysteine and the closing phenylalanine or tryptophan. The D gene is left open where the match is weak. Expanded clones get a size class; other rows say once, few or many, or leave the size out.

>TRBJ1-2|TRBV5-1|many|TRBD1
TGCGCCAGCAGCGCAGGGCTAGGACAGGCTGCTAACTATGGCTACACCTTC
CASSAGLGQAANYGYTF
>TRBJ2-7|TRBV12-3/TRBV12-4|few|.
TGTGCCAGCAGGAGCCAGGGCAGCCTCGAGCAGTACTTC
CASRSQGSLEQYF
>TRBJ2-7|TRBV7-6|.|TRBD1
TGTGCCAGCAGCATGGGGACAGGTACCTACGAGCAGTACTTC
CASSMGTGTYEQYF
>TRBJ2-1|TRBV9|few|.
TGTGCCAGCAGCGTAGATATGGGGGATGAGCAGTTCTTC
CASSVDMGDEQFF
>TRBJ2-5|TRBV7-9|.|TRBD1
TGTGCCAGCAGCCTGAGGACAGGGGCCTTCCAAGAGACCCAGTACTTC
CASSLRTGAFQETQYF
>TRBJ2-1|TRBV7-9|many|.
TGTGCCAGCAGCTTAAACGGGGTTGAGCAGTTCTTC
CASSLNGVEQFF
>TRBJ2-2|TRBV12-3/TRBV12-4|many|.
TGTGCCAGCAGTTTTAGCAGTCGCGACACCGGGGAGCTGTTTTTT
CASSFSSRDTGELFF
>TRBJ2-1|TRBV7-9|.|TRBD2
TGTGCCAGCAGCCCTCCTCTAGCGGAGGTGCAGTTCTTC
CASSPPLAEVQFF
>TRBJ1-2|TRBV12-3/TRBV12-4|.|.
TGTGCCAGCAGCCTGGGCTTCGGCGATGGCTACACCTTC
CASSLGFGDGYTF
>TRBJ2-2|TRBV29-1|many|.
TGCAGCGCCCAAGGGGCTGAGTATTACACCGGGGAGCTGTTTTTT
CSAQGAEYYTGELFF
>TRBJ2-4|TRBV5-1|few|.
TGCGCCAGCAGCCCCTGGGGGACAACGGCAGACATTCAGTACTTC
CASSPWGTTADIQYF
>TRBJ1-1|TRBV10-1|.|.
TGCGCCAGCAGTGAGCACGGGTGGGGCTCTGAAGCTTTCTTT
CASSEHGWGSEAFF
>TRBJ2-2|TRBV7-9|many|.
TGTGCCAGCAGCCCGACCGAGGGGTCTACCGGGGAGCTGTTTTTT
CASSPTEGSTGELFF
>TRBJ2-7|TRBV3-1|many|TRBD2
TGTGCCAGCAGCCGGGGACTAGCCGACGAGCAGTACTTC
CASSRGLADEQYF
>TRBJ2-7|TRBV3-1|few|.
TGTGCCAGCAGCCAAGAATGGGCCTACGAGCAGTACTTC
CASSQEWAYEQYF
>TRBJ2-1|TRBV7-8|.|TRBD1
TGTGCCAGCAGCCCCCGTCCCGGGACAGGGAACTCCTACAATGAGCAGTTCTTC
CASSPRPGTGNSYNEQFF
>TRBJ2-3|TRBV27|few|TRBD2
TGTGCCAGCAGTTTCTCCGTTACTAGCGGGGGGGCACCAGATACGCAGTATTTT
CASSFSVTSGGAPDTQYF
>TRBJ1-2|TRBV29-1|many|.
TGCAGCGTTGATTTCGGCCAGGGGGGCTACACCTTC
CSVDFGQGGYTF
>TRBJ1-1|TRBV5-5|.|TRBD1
TGTGCCAGCAGCTTCATAGGGACAGGGGGAATGAACACTGAAGCTTTCTTT
CASSFIGTGGMNTEAFF
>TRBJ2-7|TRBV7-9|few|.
TGTGCCAGCAGCCGACCGGGACATCCTTACGAGCAGTACTTC
CASSRPGHPYEQYF
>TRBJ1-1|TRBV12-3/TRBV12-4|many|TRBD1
TGTGCCAGCAGTTGGCTAGGGGGGACAGGGGGATTCACTGAAGCTTTCTTT
CASSWLGGTGGFTEAFF
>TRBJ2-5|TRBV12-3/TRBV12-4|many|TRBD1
TGTGCCAGCAGCTTAGACAGGGGGCGGGAGACCCAGTACTTC
CASSLDRGRETQYF
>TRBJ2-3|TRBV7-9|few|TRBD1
TGTGCCAGCAGCTCGCCGAACAGGGGAGATACGCAGTATTTT
CASSSPNRGDTQYF
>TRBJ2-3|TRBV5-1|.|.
TGCGCCAGCAGCTTACATTGGGGGAATCAGCCCCAGTATTTT
CASSLHWGNQPQYF
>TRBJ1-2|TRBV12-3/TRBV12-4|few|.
TGTGCCAGCAGCTCTTCCGCTGCCGACTACACCTTC
CASSSSAADYTF
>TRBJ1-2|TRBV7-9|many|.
TGTGCCAGCAGCTTAGGGTCTACCTATGGCTACACCTTC
CASSLGSTYGYTF
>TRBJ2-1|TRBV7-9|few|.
TGTGCCAGCAGCGCCCTCTCGGGTGTTGAGCAGTTCTTC
CASSALSGVEQFF
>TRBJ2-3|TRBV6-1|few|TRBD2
TGTGCCAGCAGCTTTAGCGGGGGGGCGGGAGATACGCAGTATTTT
CASSFSGGAGDTQYF
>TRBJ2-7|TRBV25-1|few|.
TGTGCCAGCGGACCGGGACAACTCTACGAGCAGTACTTC
CASGPGQLYEQYF
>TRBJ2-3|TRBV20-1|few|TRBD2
TGCAGTGCAGAGCGGGCTAGCGGGACAAGCACAGATACGCAGTATTTT
CSAERASGTSTDTQYF
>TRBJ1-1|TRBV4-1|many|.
TGCGCCAGCAGCCGGTCGAGCGGAGGCACTGAAGCTTTCTTT
CASSRSSGGTEAFF
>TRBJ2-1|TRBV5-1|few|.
TGCGCCAGCAGTCCGACAACGAGCTCCTACAATGAGCAGTTCTTC
CASSPTTSSYNEQFF
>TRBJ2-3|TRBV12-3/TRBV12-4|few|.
TGTGCCAGCAGTAGGGGGACTATCGGCACAGATACGCAGTATTTT
CASSRGTIGTDTQYF
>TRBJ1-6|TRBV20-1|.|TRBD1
TGCAGTGCTACAACAGGGGAATTATATTCACCCCTCCACTTT
CSATTGELYSPLHF
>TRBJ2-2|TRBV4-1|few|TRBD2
TGCGCCAGCAGCCATAGCGGGACCTACACCGGGGAGCTGTTTTTT
CASSHSGTYTGELFF
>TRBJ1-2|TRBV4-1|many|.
TGCGCCAGCAGCCAACAGGGAGATACCTATGGCTACACCTTC
CASSQQGDTYGYTF
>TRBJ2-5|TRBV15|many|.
TGTGCCACCAGCAGAGATAGGGCAGAAGAGACCCAGTACTTC
CATSRDRAEETQYF
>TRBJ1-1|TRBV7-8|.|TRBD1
TGTGCCAGCAGCCAAGGACAGGTGAACACTGAAGCTTTCTTT
CASSQGQVNTEAFF